This note documents a single TCR beta chain sequence. Generated by immunoSEQ multiplex PCR, the TCRdb table keeps only in-frame clones and is missing some. The data contain about 170,000 clones, approximately 94% of them seen just once; the ten biggest clones take up 1.3% to 1.5%. CDR1 and CDR2 (germline): SGHTA, FQGNSA. CDR3 length equals 15 residues. V was clipped by 0 bases and J by 1 base, with 9 bases between them. This entry belongs to a study of control samples from healthy donors and cancer patients. This sequence originates from a woman between 18 and 29 years old in good health. The source material was blood. This chain links TRBV7-2 with TRBJ1-1; unclear D gene. CDR3 sequence: CASSLAAPGNTEAFF. The CDR3 DNA sequence: TGTGCCAGCAGCTTAGCGGCTCCAGGGAACACTGAAGCTTTCTTT.